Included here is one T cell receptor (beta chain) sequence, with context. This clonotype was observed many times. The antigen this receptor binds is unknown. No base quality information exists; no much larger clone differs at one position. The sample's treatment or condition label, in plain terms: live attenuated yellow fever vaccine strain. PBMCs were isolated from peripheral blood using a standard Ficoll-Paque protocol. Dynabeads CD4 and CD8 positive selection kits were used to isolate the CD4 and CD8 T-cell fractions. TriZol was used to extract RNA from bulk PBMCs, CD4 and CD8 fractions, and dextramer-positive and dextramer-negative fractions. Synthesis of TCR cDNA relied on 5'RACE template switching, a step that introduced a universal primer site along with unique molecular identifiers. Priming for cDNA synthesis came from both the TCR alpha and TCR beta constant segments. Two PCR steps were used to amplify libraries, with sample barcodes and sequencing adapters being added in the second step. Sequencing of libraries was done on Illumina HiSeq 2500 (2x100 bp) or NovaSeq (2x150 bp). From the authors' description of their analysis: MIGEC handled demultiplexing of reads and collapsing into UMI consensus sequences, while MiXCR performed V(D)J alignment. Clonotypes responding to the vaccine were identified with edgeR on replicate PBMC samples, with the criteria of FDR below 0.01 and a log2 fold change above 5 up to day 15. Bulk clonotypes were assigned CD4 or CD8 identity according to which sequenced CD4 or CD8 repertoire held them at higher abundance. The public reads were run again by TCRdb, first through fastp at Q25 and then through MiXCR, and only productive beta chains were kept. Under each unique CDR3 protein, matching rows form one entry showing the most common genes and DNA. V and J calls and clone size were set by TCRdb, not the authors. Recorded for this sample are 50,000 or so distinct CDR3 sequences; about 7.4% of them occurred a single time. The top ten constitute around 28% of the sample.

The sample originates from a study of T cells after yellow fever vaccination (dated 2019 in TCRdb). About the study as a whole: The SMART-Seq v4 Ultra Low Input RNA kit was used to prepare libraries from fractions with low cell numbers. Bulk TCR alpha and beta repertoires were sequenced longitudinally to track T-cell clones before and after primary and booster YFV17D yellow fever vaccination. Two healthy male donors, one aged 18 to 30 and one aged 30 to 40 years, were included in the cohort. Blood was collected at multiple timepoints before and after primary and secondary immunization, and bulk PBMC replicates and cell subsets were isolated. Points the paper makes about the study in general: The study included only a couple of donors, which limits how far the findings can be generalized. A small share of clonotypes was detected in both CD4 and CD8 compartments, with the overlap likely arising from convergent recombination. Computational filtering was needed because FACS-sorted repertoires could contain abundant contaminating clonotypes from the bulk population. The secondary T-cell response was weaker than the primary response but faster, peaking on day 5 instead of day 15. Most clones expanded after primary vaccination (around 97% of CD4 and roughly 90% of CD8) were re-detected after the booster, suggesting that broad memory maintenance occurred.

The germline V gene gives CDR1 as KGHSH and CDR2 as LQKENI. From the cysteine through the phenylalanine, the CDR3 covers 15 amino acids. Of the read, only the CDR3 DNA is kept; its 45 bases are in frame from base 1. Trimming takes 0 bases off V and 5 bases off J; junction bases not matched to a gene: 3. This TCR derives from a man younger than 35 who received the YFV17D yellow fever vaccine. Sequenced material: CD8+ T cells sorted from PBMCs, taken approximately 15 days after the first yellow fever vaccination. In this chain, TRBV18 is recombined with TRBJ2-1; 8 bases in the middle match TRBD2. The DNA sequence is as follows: TGTGCCAGCTCACCACCACCAGCGGGGGACAATGAGCAGTTCTTC. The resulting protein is CASSPPPAGDNEQFF.